This T cell receptor (beta chain) stems from a study of CD8 T cells in ankylosing spondylitis. General study results and limits: The clones that were linked to disease were reported to be significantly enriched in matched synovial fluid samples from ankylosing spondylitis patients. Disease-linked clones bore a CD8+ phenotype and were relatively rare in peripheral blood. What appeared characteristic of ankylosing spondylitis blood was a TCR beta motif of fewer than ten highly homologous variants.

Trimming at V came to 2 bases and at J to 6 bases, leaving 6 bases not matched to a gene. Germline CDR1 SGHTA, CDR2 FQGTGA. CDR3 length equals 15 residues. Construction of TCR beta libraries was performed using quantitative 5'-RACE with molecular barcodes. MiXCR was run by TCRdb on the 5' RACE reads, yielding one entry per CDR3 protein. The sample has 150,000 to 200,000 distinct CDR3 sequences; around a sixth are singletons. The sample holds a few counts of this clonotype. What it recognizes is unknown. The rearrangement uses TRBV7-3 and TRBJ2-2, with 7 nucleotides matching TRBD1. The TCR was taken from a male donor under 35 with ankylosing spondylitis or in good health (not recorded which). Material for sequencing was blood, either unsorted or a sorted T cell fraction (not recorded which). The CDR3 here is CASSLDNRGAGELFF. In nucleotides, the CDR3 is TGTGCCAGCAGCTTAGATAACAGGGGAGCCGGGGAGCTGTTTTTT.